This T cell receptor beta chain stems from a study of blood T cell repertoires in COVID-19. The data were produced by immunoSEQ multiplex PCR, yet TCRdb's version contains in-frame clones alone and is incomplete. In the table there are 330,000 or so clones, approximately 89% of which are singletons. What was sequenced was peripheral blood. The TCR comes from a woman in her fifties or sixties with COVID-19, enrolled during active disease.

In nucleotides, the CDR3 is TGTGCCAGCTCACCACCAACGAGCCAGTGGGCGTCCTACGAGCAGTACTTC. Translating it yields CASSPPTSQWASYEQYF. The chain uses TRBV18 and TRBJ2-7; D unresolved. The CDR3 totals 17 residues. Trimming stripped 0 bases from V and 1 base from J, with 16 bases between. The germline V gene encodes CDR1 KGHSH and CDR2 LQKENI.